Presented here are 10 T cell receptor beta chains from one specimen sequenced in a study of blood T cell repertoires in COVID-19. Some clones are missing from TCRdb's copy, which holds only in-frame ones; the method was immunoSEQ multiplex PCR. The data hold some 250,000 clones, with more than 85% observed a single time. Sequencing was performed on PBMCs or T cells enriched from blood (not recorded which). Every receptor here comes from a man in his forties who had recovered from COVID-19.

The chain uses TRBV28 and TRBJ2-1; D perhaps matches TRBD1 (7 bases). Germline assignment: CDR1 MDHEN and CDR2 SYDVKM. CDR3 size: 14 residues. V dropped 11 bases and J dropped 7 bases, with 21 bases sitting between them. This CDR3 is CAGRRQGTPNEQFF. The CDR3 DNA reads as TGTGCCGGGAGGAGACAGGGAACCCCTAATGAGCAGTTCTTC.

The chain couples TRBV28 to TRBJ2-7; 7 nucleotides line up with TRBD1. The CDR3 totals 14 residues. Unmatched junction bases numbered 8, after V lost 6 bases and J lost 3 bases. Per the germline V gene, CDR1 is MDHEN and CDR2 is SYDVKM. CDR3 in amino acids: CASRLTGLNYEQYF. CDR3 nucleotide sequence: TGTGCCAGCAGACTGACAGGGTTAAACTACGAGCAGTACTTC.

The chain employs TRBV15 and TRBJ1-1, with TRBD1 as a possible D gene (5 bases). This CDR3 spans 13 amino acids. Trimming removed 5 bases at V and 1 base at J, with 8 bases between. The germline V gene encodes CDR1 LNHNV and CDR2 YYDKDF (reference sequence). CDR3 sequence reads: CATSEGQNTEAFF. The CDR3 DNA follows: TGTGCCACCAGCGAAGGACAGAACACTGAAGCTTTCTTT. The whole variable domain, filled in from reference TRBV15 and TRBJ1-1, reads DAMVIQNPRYQVTQFGKPVTLSCSQTLNHNVMYWYQQKSSQAPKLLFHYYDKDFNNEADTPDNFQSRRPNTSFCFLDIRSPGLGDTAMYLCATSEGQNTEAFFGQGTRLTVV.

The chain is built from TRBV7-9 and TRBJ1-1, with D perhaps matching TRBD1 (5 bases). V shed 1 base and J shed 6 bases, with 15 bases lying between them. The CDR3 is made up of 15 amino acids. Germline V lookup: CDR1 SEHNR, CDR2 FQNEAQ (reference sequence). The DNA for the CDR3 is TGTGCCAGCAGCTTAGAAACCGGGGGAGGATCTGAAGCTTTCTTT. It yields the protein CASSLETGGGSEAFF.

The DNA for the CDR3 is TGTGCTAGTGGTTGGGACAGGGGGAGATTCGCTGAAGCTTTCTTT. Translation: CASGWDRGRFAEAFF. This chain joins TRBV12-5 and TRBJ1-1; TRBD1 matches at 11 bases. Unmatched junction bases numbered 7, after V lost 4 bases and J lost 6 bases. In germline, CDR1 is LGHNT, CDR2 FRNRAP. The CDR3 contains 15 residues.

The chain combines TRBV4-1 with TRBJ1-3, with 10 bases matching TRBD1. This CDR3 is 19 amino acids long. Per germline, CDR1 MGHRA and CDR2 YSYEKL. Losses at the gene ends were 0 bases for V and 5 bases for J; bases not matched to a gene: 13. CDR3 amino acids: CASSQDRGQGVFIRNTIYF. CDR3 in DNA: TGCGCCAGCAGCCAAGACCGTGGACAGGGGGTGTTTATTCGAAACACCATATATTTT.

The genes are TRBV5-1 and TRBJ2-7; 9 nucleotides agree with TRBD2. The CDR3 is made up of 15 amino acids. J was trimmed by 2 bases and V by 0 bases; bases with no gene match: 3. The germline gives CDR1 SGHRS, CDR2 YFSETQ. CDR3 nucleotides: TGCGCCAGCAGCTTGGGTCCTAGCGGGACCTACGAGCAGTACTTC. Translation gives CASSLGPSGTYEQYF.

V and J are TRBV5-1 and TRBJ2-1; tentatively, D is TRBD2 (5 bases). The germline gives CDR1 SGHRS, CDR2 YFSETQ. CDR3 size: 14 residues. V lost 0 bases, J lost 7 bases, and 11 bases lay in between. The CDR3 spells CASSLEPGMNEQFF. The CDR3 DNA reads as TGCGCCAGCAGCTTGGAACCGGGGATGAATGAGCAGTTCTTC.

The J gene is TRBJ1-2, the V gene TRBV5-1; D might be TRBD1 (6 bases). V shed 0 bases and J shed 5 bases, with 11 bases lying between them. This CDR3 has 14 residues. Germline values: CDR1 SGHRS, CDR2 YFSETQ. CDR3 DNA: TGCGCCAGCAGCTTGGGGCAGGGGCAATATGGCTACACCTTC. The encoded protein is CASSLGQGQYGYTF.

This chain uses TRBV28 with TRBJ1-2; 7 nucleotides line up with TRBD1. V was clipped by 3 bases and J by 8 bases; unmatched bases: 6. The CDR3 is made up of 13 amino acids. Per the germline V gene, CDR1 is MDHEN and CDR2 is SYDVKM. CDR3 residues: CASSFEGARGYTF. The CDR3 DNA reads TGTGCCAGCAGTTTTGAGGGGGCGCGAGGCTACACCTTC.